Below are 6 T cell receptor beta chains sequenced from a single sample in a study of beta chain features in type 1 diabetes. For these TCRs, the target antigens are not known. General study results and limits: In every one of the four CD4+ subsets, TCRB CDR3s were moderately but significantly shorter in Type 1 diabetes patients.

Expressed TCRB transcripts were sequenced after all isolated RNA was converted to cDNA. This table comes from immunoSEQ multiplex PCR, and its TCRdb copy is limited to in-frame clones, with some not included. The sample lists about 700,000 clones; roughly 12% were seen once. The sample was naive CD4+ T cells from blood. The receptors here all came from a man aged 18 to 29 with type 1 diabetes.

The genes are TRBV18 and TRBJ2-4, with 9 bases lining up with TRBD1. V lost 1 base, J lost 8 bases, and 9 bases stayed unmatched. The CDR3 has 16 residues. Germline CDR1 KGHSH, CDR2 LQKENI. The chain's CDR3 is CASSPLTPGQGHIQYF. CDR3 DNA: TGTGCCAGCTCACCACTCACCCCGGGACAGGGACACATTCAGTACTTC.

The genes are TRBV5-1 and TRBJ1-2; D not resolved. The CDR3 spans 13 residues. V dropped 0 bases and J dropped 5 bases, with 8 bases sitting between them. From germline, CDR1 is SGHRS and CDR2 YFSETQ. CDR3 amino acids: CASSLVADYGYTF. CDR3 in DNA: TGCGCCAGCAGCTTGGTGGCAGATTATGGCTACACCTTC. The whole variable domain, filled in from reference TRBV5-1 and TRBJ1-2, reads KAGVTQTPRYLIKTRGQQVTLSCSPISGHRSVSWYQQTPGQGLQFLFEYFSETQRNKGNFPGRFSGRQFSNSRSEMNVSTLELGDSALYLCASSLVADYGYTFGSGTRLTVV.

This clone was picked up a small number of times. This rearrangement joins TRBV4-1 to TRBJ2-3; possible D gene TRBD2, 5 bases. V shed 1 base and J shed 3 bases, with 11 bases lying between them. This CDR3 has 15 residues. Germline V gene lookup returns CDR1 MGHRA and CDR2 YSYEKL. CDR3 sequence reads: CASSQGSGKTDTQYF. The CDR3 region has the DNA TGCGCCAGCAGCCAAGGGTCCGGGAAGACAGATACGCAGTATTTT.

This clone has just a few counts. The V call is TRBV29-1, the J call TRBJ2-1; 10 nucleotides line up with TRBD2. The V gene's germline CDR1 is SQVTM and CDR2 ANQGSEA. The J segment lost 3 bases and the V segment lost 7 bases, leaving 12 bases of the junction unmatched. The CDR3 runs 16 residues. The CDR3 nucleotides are TGCAGCGCTGGGGAAGTAGCGGGGGGTCTCTACAATGAGCAGTTCTTC. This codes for CSAGEVAGGLYNEQFF.

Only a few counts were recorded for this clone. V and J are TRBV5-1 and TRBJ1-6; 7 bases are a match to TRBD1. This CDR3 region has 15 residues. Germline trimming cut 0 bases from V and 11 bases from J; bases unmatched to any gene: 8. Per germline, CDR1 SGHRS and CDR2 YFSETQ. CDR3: CASSLVLGQETPLHF. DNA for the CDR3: TGCGCCAGCAGCTTGGTTTTAGGACAGGAAACACCCCTCCACTTT. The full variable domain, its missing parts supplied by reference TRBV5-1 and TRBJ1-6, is KAGVTQTPRYLIKTRGQQVTLSCSPISGHRSVSWYQQTPGQGLQFLFEYFSETQRNKGNFPGRFSGRQFSNSRSEMNVSTLELGDSALYLCASSLVLGQETPLHFGNGTRLTVT.

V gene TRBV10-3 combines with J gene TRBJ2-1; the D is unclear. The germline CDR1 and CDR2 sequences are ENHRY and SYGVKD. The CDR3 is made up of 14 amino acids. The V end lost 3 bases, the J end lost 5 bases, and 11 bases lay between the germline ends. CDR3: CAISDKVANNEQFF. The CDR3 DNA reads TGTGCCATCAGTGACAAAGTGGCTAACAATGAGCAGTTCTTC.